The 9 T cell receptor beta chains below all came from one sample that was sequenced in a study of T-cell reconstitution after alpha-beta-depleted transplantation in children. Unique molecular identifiers featured in how the TCRbeta library was prepared. One entry per CDR3 protein, called by TCRdb with MiXCR from the PCR reads. Here the sample spans a few hundred thousand distinct CDR3 sequences, around 20% being singletons. Source: PBMCs from the stem cell graft donor, taken from the stem cell graft. Source of these receptors: a human donor who donated a stem cell graft to a child with acute lymphoblastic leukemia.

This clonotype was seen more than once but under ten times. The CDR3 nucleotides read TGTGCCAGCAGTGAAACGACAGGGTATGTGAATGGCTACACCTTC. This codes for CASSETTGYVNGYTF. This chain uses TRBV2 with TRBJ1-2; 7 positions match TRBD1. Germline V gene sequence: CDR1 SNHLY, CDR2 FYNNEI. V gave up 2 bases and J gave up 6 bases; unmatched junction bases: 9. The CDR3 covers 15 residues. Full variable domain (rest looked up from reference TRBV2 and TRBJ1-2): EPEVTQTPSHQVTQMGQEVILRCVPISNHLYFYWYRQILGQKVEFLVSFYNNEISEKSEIFDDQFSVERPDGSNFTLKIRSTKLEDSAMYFCASSETTGYVNGYTFGSGTRLTVV.

This chain links TRBV5-6 with TRBJ1-1; no clear D. The length of the CDR3 is 14 residues. V dropped 3 bases and J dropped 4 bases, with 13 bases sitting between them. The germline CDR1 and CDR2 sequences are SGHDT and YYEEEE. CDR3 DNA: TGTGCCAGCAGCTCCCTCGGACCGGCCACTGAAGCTTTCTTT. Protein: CASSSLGPATEAFF.

The V gene is TRBV5-5, the J gene TRBJ1-2; 11 bases line up with TRBD1. With 6 bases clipped from V and 8 bases from J, the junction kept 3 bases outside the gene matches. CDR3 length: 12 amino acids. Germline CDR1 and CDR2: SGHKS and YYEKEE (reference sequence). CDR3 region: CASKGTGGGYTF. CDR3 in DNA: TGTGCCAGCAAAGGGACAGGGGGAGGCTACACCTTC.

This clonotype was detected only a few times. The chain joins TRBV20-1 to TRBJ2-1; 10 bases map to TRBD2. Germline V gene lookup returns CDR1 DFQATT and CDR2 SNEGSKA (reference sequence). Trimming took 6 bases from V and 5 from J; bases not matched to a gene: 7. This CDR3 is 14 amino acids long. The CDR3 DNA reads as TGCAGTGCGTCTAGCGGGAGCCGCGACAATGAGCAGTTCTTC. Amino acids: CSASSGSRDNEQFF.

The CDR3 protein is CASRGNNEKLFF. The DNA for the CDR3 is TGCGCCAGCAGGGGGAACAATGAAAAACTGTTTTTT. The V and J genes are TRBV5-1 and TRBJ1-4; D unclear. The CDR3 covers 12 residues. Trimming removed 5 bases from V and 5 bases from J, with 7 bases in between. Per germline, CDR1 SGHRS and CDR2 YFSETQ.

This clonotype was detected ten times or more. Germline and junction disagree at one end, which may indicate a read error. The chain is built from TRBV29-1 and TRBJ2-1, with TRBD1 matching over 9 bases. CDR1 is SQVTM, CDR2 ANQGSEA, per germline. This CDR3 has 11 amino acids. CDR3 in amino acids: CSVWTGAARLF. The CDR3 nucleotides are TGCAGCGTGTGGACAGGGGCCGCGCGGCTCTTC.

The J gene is TRBJ2-7, the V gene TRBV18, with 8 bases matching TRBD2. Looked up from germline, CDR1 is KGHSH and CDR2 is LQKENI. The CDR3 length is 16 residues. Germline trimming cut 0 bases from V and 0 bases from J; bases unmatched to any gene: 4. The CDR3 loop reads CASSPPTSATSYEQYF. In DNA form, the CDR3 reads TGTGCCAGCTCACCACCGACTAGCGCTACCTCCTACGAGCAGTACTTC.

This clonotype was counted only a few times. The rearrangement uses TRBV5-1 and TRBJ1-1; D not resolved. The V end lost 4 bases, the J end lost 6 bases, and 19 bases lay between the germline ends. The CDR3 loop spans 15 amino acids. Per the germline V gene, CDR1 is SGHRS and CDR2 is YFSETQ. DNA for the CDR3: TGCGCCAGCAGCCGAACATCTGGCGGGAAGTCTGAAGCTTTCTTT. This encodes CASSRTSGGKSEAFF.

The V and J genes are TRBV20-1 and TRBJ2-1; tentatively, D is TRBD2 (6 bases). The V gene lost 1 base and the J gene lost 0 bases, with 16 bases spanning the gap. CDR1 is DFQATT and CDR2 is SNEGSKA in the germline V gene (reference sequence). The CDR3 sequence is 17 residues long. DNA of the CDR3: TGCAGTGCTAGAGCTGTAAAGCGGGCGAGCTCCTACAATGAGCAGTTCTTC. Translated: CSARAVKRASSYNEQFF.